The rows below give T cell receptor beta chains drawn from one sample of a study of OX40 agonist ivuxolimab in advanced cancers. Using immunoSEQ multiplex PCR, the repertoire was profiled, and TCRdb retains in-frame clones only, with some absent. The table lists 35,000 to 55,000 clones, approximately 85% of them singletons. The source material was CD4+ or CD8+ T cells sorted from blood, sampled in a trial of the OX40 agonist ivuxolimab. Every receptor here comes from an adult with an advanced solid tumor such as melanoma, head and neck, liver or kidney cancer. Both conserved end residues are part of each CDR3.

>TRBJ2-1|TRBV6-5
CASSALGRFNEQFF
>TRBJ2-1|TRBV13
CASSPPRQSSYNEQFF
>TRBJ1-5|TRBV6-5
CASSRTVNQPQHF
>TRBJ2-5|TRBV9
CASKRTEGETQYF
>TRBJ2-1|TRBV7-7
CASSLGGNYNEQFF
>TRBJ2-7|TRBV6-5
CASTPGALSYEQYF
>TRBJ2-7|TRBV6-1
CASSRQQGDYEQYF
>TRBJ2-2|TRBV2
CASRAQRLNTGELFF
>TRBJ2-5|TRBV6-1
CASRTGGTVRETQYF
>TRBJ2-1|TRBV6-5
CASSPDRDRHNEQFF
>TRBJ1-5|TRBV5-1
CASSVGTSLDQPQHF
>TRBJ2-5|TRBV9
CASSVQGGETQYF
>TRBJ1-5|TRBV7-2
CASSPMTWNQPQHF
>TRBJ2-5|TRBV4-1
CASSQDPSGAQQETQYF
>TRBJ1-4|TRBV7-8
CASSQQQGLGEKLFF
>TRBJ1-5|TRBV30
CAWSGRDQPQHF
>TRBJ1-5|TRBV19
CASSPSDRVTQPQHF
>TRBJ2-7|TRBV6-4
CASRRPLRSPYEQYF